The sequence of this T cell receptor (beta chain) was determined in a study of cytomegalovirus exposure and HLA in healthy donors. As regards this clone: The antigen is unknown.

Study findings and constraints: Most CMV-associated TCR beta chains were later found to appear HLA-restricted. As a later analysis showed, a missense DCLRE1C variant was linked to trimming of TCR beta V- and J-genes. Presence/absence analyses supposed approximately even sequencing depth among donors. Clonal expansion was found to be greater in HLA-associated TCR beta chains than in equally common others in a later analysis.

The PCR employed 60 Vbeta primers together with 13 Jbeta primers. Clones were sequenced by immunoSEQ multiplex PCR, and TCRdb holds only the in-frame ones, with some missing. Found here are about 180,000 clones, over 75% of them singletons; the top ten hold approximately 0.55%. V lost 4 bases, J lost 8 bases, and 15 bases lay in between. The CDR3 contains 13 residues. Germline CDR1 reads SGHNT; CDR2 reads YYREEE (reference sequence). The source material was PBMCs. The genes are TRBV5-4 and TRBJ1-2, with D possibly being TRBD1 (6 bases). The TCR comes from a woman between 50 and 59 years old in good health and CMV-seronegative. In DNA, the CDR3 is TGTGCCAGCAGCCCACAGGGTGAAGCGGGCTACACCTTC. Translating it yields CASSPQGEAGYTF.